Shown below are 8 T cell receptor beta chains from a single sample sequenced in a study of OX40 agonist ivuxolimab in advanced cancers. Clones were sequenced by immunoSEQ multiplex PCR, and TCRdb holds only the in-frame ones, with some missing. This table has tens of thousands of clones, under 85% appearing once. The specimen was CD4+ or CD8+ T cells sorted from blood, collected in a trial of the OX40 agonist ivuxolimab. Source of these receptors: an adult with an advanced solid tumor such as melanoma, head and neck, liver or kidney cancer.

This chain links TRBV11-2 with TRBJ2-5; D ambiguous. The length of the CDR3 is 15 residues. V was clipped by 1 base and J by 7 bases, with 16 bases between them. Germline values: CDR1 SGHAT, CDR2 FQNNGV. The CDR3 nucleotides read TGTGCCAGCAGCTTAGGCCGGTTCCCGTCGGGGACCCAGTACTTC. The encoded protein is CASSLGRFPSGTQYF.

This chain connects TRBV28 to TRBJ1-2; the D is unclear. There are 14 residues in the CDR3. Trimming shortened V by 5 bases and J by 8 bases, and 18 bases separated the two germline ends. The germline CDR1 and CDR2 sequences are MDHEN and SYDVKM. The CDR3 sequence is CASSATDNPLGYTF. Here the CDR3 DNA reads TGTGCCAGCAGTGCCACAGATAACCCCTTAGGCTACACCTTC.

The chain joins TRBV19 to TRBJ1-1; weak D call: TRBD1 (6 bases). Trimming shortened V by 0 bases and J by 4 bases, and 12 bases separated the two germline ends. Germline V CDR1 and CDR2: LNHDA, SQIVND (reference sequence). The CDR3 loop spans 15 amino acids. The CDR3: CASSIDGDISTEAFF. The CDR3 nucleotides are TGTGCCAGTAGTATAGATGGGGACATTTCCACTGAAGCTTTCTTT.

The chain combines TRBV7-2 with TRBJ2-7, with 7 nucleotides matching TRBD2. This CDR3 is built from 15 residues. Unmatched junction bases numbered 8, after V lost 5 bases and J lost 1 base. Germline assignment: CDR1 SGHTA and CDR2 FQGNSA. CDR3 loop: CASSQSGAESYEQYF. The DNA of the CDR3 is TGTGCCAGCAGCCAAAGCGGGGCGGAGTCCTACGAGCAGTACTTC.

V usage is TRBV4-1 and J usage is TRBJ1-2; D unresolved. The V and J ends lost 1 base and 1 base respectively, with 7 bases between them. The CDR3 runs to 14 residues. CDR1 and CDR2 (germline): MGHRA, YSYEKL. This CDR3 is CASSQGSGNYGYTF. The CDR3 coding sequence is TGCGCCAGCAGCCAAGGGTCGGGTAACTATGGCTACACCTTC.

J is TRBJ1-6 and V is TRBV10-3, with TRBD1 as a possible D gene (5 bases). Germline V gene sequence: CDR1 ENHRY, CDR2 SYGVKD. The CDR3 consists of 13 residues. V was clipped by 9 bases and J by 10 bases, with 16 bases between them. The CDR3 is CAIKFDSESPLHF. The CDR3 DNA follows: TGTGCCATAAAATTTGACAGCGAGTCACCCCTCCACTTT.

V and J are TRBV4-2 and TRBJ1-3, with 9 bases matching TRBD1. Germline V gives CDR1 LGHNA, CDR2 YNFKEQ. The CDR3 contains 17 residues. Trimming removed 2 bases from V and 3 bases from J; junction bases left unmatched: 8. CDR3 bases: TGTGCCAGCAGCCAACATAACAGGGGGCGCGGTGGAAACACCATATATTTT. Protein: CASSQHNRGRGGNTIYF.

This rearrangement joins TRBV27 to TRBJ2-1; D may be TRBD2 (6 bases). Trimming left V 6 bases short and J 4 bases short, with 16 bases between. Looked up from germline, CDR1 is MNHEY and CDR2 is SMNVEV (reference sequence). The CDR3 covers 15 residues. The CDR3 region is CASSSLGTGYNEQFF. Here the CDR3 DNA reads TGTGCCAGCAGCTCGCTGGGGACTGGGTACAATGAGCAGTTCTTC.